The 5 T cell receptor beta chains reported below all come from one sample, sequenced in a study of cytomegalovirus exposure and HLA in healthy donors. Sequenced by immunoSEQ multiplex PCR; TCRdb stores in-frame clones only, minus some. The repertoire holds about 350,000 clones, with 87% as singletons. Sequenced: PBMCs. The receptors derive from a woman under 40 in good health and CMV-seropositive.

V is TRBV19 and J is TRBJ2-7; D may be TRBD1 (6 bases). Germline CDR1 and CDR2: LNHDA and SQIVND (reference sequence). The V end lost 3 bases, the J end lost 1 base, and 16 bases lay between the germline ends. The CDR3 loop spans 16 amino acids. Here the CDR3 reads CASSIGRGGGSYEQYF. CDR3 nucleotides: TGTGCCAGTAGTATTGGACGAGGGGGTGGGTCCTACGAGCAGTACTTC. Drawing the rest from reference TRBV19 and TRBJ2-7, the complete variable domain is DGGITQSPKYLFRKEGQNVTLSCEQNLNHDAMYWYRQDPGQGLRLIYYSQIVNDFQKGDIAEGYSVSREKKESFPLTVTSAQKNPTAFYLCASSIGRGGGSYEQYFGPGTRLTVT.

The CDR3, as DNA: TGTGCCAGCAGCCAAGGGTACCGACTAGCGGGACTCGGGGAGCTGTTTTTT. It encodes CASSQGYRLAGLGELFF. V gene TRBV14 combines with J gene TRBJ2-2, with 11 bases that match TRBD2. V was clipped by 1 base and J by 7 bases; unmatched bases: 8. The CDR3 length is 17 residues. Germline V gives CDR1 SGHDN, CDR2 FVKESK. The full variable domain, completed using reference TRBV14 and TRBJ2-2, is EAGVTQFPSHSVIEKGQTVTLRCDPISGHDNLYWYRRVMGKEIKFLLHFVKESKQDESGMPNNRFLAERTGGTYSTLKVQPAELEDSGVYFCASSQGYRLAGLGELFFGEGSRLTVL.

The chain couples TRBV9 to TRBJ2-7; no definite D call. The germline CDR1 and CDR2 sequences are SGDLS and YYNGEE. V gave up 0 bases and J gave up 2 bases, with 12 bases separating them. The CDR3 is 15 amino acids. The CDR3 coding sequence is TGTGCCAGCAGCGTAGCTACGGGCAATACCTACGAGCAGTACTTC. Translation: CASSVATGNTYEQYF.

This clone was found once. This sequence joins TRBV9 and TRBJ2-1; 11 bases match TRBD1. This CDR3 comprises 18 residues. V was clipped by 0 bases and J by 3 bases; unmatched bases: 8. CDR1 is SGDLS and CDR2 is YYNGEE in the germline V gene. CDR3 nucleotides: TGTGCCAGCAGCGTAGGCATGCCCGGGACAGGGGGCTACAATGAGCAGTTCTTC. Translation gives CASSVGMPGTGGYNEQFF.

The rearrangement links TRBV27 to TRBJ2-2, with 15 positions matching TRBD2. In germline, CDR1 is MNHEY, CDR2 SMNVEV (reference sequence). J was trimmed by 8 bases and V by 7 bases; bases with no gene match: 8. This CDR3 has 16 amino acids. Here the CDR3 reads CASTRGTSGGPGELFF. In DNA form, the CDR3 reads TGTGCCAGCACCAGGGGGACTAGCGGGGGGCCTGGGGAGCTGTTTTTT.